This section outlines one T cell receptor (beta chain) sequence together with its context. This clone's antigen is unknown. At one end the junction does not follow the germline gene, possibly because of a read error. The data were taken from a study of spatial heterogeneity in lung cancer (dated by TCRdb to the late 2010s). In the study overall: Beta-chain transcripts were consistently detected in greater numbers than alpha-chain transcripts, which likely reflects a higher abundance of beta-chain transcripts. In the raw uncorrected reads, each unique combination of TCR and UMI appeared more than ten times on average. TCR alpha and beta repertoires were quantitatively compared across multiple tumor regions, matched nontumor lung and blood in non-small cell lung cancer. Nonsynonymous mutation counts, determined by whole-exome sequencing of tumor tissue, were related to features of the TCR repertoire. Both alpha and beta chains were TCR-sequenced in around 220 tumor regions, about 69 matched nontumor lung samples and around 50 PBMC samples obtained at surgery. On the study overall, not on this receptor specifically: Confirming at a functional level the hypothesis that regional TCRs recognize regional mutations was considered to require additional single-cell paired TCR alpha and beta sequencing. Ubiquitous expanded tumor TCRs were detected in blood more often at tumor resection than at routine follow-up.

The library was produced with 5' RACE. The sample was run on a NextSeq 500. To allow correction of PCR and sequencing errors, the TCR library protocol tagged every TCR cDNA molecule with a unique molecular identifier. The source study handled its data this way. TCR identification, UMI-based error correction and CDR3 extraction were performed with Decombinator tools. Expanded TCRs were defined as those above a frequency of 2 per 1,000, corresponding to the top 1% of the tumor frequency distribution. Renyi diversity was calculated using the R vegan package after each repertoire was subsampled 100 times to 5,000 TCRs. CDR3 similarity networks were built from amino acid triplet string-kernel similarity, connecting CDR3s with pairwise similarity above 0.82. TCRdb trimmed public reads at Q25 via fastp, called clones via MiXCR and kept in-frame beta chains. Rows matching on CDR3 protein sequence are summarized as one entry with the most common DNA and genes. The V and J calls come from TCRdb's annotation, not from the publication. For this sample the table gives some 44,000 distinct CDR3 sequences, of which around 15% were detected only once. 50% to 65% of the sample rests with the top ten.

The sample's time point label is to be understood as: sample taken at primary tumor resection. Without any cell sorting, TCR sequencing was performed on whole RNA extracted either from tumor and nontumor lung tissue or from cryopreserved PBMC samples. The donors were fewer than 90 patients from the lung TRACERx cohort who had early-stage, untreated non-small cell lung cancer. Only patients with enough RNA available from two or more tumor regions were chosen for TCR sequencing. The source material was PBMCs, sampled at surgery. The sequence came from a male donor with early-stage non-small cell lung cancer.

The DNA reads as follows: TGTACCAGCAGCCCATGGAGCGGGACTGGAGAGACCCAGTACTTC. The resulting protein is CTSSPWSGTGETQYF. The sequence links TRBV7-8 to TRBJ2-5, with 7 bases matching TRBD2. The germline V gene supplies CDR1 SGHVS and CDR2 FQNEAQ. From the cysteine up to the phenylalanine, the CDR3 has a length of 15 residues. Here the CDR3 DNA is all that survives: 45 bases in frame from base 1.